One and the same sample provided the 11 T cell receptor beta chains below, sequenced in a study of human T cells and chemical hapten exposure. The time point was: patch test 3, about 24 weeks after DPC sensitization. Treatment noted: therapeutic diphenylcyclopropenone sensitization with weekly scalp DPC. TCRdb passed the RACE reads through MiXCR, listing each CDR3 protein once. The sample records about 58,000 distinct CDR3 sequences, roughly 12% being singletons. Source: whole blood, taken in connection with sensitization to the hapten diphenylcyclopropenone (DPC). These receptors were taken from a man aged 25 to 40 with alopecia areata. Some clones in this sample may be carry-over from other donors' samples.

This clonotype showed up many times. CDR3: CASSLDEASHEQYF. CDR3 coding DNA: TGTGCCAGCAGCTTAGATGAGGCGTCCCACGAGCAGTACTTC. The chain recombines TRBV7-9 with TRBJ2-7; the D is unclear. CDR1 is SEHNR and CDR2 is FQNEAQ in the germline V gene (reference sequence). The V gene lost 1 base and the J gene lost 5 bases, with 12 bases spanning the gap. The CDR3 runs to 14 residues.

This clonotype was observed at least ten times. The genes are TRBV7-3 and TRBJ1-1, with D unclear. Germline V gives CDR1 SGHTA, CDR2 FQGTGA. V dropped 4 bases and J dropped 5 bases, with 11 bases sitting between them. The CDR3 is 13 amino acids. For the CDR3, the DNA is TGTGCCAGCAGCTCGTTTACTGAGACTGAAGCTTTCTTT. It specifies CASSSFTETEAFF.

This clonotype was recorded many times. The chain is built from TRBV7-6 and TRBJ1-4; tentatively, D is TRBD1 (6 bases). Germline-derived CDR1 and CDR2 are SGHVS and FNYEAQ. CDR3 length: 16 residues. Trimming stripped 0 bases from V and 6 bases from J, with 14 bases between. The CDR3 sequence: CASSLADRYKDEKLFF. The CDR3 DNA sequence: TGTGCCAGCAGCTTAGCCGACAGGTATAAGGATGAAAAACTGTTTTTT.

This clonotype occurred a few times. DNA of the CDR3: TGTGCCAGCAGCTTGTGGCAGGGGGGCACTGAAGCTTTCTTT. Translated: CASSLWQGGTEAFF. V usage is TRBV7-3 and J usage is TRBJ1-1, with TRBD1 identical over 7 bases. Germline V lookup: CDR1 SGHTA, CDR2 FQGTGA. After removal of 3 bases from V and 4 bases from J, the junction contained 5 bases not matched to a gene. The CDR3 sequence is 14 residues long.

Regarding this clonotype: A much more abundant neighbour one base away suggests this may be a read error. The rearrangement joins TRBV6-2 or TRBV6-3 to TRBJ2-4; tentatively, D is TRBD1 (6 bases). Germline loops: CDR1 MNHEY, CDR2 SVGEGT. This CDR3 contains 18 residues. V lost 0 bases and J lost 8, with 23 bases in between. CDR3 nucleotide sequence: TGTGCCAGCAGTTACTCGAGGCTTGGACAGTCAAATTGGGACATTCAGTACTTC. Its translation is CASSYSRLGQSNWDIQYF.

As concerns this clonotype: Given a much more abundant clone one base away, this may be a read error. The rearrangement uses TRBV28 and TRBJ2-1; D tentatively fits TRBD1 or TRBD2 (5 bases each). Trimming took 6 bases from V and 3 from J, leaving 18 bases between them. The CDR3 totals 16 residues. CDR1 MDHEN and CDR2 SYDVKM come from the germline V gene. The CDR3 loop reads CASRLSSGTVYNEQFF. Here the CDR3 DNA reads TGTGCCAGCAGGCTGAGCTCCGGGACCGTCTACAATGAGCAGTTCTTC.

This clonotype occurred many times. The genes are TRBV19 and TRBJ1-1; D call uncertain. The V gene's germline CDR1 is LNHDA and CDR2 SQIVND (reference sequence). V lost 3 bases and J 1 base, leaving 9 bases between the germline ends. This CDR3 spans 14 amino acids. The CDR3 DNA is TGTGCCAGTAGTATTTACACGGCGAACACTGAAGCTTTCTTT. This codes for CASSIYTANTEAFF.

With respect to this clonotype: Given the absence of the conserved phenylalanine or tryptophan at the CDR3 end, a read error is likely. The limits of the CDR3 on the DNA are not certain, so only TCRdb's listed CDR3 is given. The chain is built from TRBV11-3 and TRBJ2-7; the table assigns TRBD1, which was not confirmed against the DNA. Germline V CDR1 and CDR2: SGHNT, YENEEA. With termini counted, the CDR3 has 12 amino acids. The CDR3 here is CASSLGPRGHGD.

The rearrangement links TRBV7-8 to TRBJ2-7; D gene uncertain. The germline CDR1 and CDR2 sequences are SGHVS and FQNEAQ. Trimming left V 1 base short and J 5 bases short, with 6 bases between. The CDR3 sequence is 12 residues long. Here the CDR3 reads CASSLGVHEQYF. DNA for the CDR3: TGTGCCAGCAGCTTAGGGGTTCACGAGCAGTACTTC. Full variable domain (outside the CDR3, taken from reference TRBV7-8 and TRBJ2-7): GAGVSQSPRYKVAKRGQDVALRCDPISGHVSLFWYQQALGQGPEFLTYFQNEAQLDKSGLPSDRFFAERPEGSVSTLKIQRTQQEDSAVYLCASSLGVHEQYFGPGTRLTVT.

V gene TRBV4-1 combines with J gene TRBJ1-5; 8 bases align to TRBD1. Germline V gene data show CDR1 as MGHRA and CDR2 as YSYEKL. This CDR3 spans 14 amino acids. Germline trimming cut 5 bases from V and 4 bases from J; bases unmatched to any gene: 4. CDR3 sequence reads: CASSAQGANQPQHF. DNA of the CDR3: TGCGCCAGCAGCGCGCAGGGGGCAAATCAGCCCCAGCATTTT.

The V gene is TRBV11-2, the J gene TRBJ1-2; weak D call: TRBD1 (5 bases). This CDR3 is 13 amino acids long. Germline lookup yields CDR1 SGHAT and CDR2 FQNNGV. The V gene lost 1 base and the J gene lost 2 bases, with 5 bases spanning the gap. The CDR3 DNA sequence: TGTGCCAGCAGCTTAGGGGGGAACTATGGCTACACCTTC. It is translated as CASSLGGNYGYTF.